This TCR beta chain was sequenced during a study of blood T cell repertoires in COVID-19. Across the whole study: From T cells, B-cell-depleted T cells, or PBMCs came the material, which was cDNA or gDNA.

This clone was seen once. Trimming left V 3 bases short and J 2 bases short, with 16 bases between. Germline CDR1 and CDR2: SGHAT and FQNNGV. There are 16 residues in the CDR3. In the study's own analysis: Amplified reference gene primers provided the basis for estimating nucleated cell counts. Assay used: immunoSEQ multiplex PCR; TCRdb lists only in-frame clones, some missing. V and J calls and clone size are as listed in that table; D and trimming were resolved from the DNA. This table holds some 77,000 clones, approximately 90% found once. The sample taken for sequencing was peripheral blood. The receptor was isolated from a young man with acute or convalescent COVID-19. The V call is TRBV11-2, the J call TRBJ2-5, with a weak D call TRBD2 (6 bases). The CDR3 nucleotides are TGTGCCAGCAGCTTGGGACTTCAAGTAGTACAAGAGACCCAGTACTTC. This gives the protein CASSLGLQVVQETQYF.